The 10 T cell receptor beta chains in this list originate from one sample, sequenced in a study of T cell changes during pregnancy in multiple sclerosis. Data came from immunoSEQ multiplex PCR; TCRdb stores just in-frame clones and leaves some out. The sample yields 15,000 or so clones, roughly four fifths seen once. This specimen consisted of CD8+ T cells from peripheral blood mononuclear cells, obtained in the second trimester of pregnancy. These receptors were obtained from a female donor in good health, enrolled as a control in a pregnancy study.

CDR3 residues: CASSLGAPPSGGTTDTQYF. The CDR3 DNA reads as TGTGCCAGCAGCTTAGGGGCTCCCCCTAGCGGGGGGACCACAGATACGCAGTATTTT. The rearrangement links TRBV7-8 to TRBJ2-3; 11 positions match TRBD2. The CDR3 loop spans 19 amino acids. The trim removed 1 base at V and 2 bases at J, leaving 11 bases unmatched. CDR1 and CDR2 from the germline V gene are SGHVS and FQNEAQ. Looking up the rest from reference TRBV7-8 and TRBJ2-3 gives the full variable domain: GAGVSQSPRYKVAKRGQDVALRCDPISGHVSLFWYQQALGQGPEFLTYFQNEAQLDKSGLPSDRFFAERPEGSVSTLKIQRTQQEDSAVYLCASSLGAPPSGGTTDTQYFGPGTRLTVL.

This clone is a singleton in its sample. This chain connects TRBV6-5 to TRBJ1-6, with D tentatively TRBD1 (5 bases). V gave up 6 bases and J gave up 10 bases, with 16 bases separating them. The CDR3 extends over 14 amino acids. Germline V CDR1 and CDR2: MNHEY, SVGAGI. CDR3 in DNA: TGTGCCAGCAGCCCCTCAGGGATGGACTCACCCCTCCACTTT. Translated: CASSPSGMDSPLHF.

CDR3 coding DNA: TGTGCCAGCAGCTCCGGAGACAGGGGAGGCAACAATGAGCAGTTCTTC. Translation: CASSSGDRGGNNEQFF. V usage is TRBV7-9 and J usage is TRBJ2-1; TRBD1 matches 8 bases. Germline V gene sequence: CDR1 SEHNR, CDR2 FQNEAQ (reference sequence). V trimming: 4 bases; J trimming: 5 bases; junction bases outside the gene matches: 10. This CDR3 region has 16 residues.

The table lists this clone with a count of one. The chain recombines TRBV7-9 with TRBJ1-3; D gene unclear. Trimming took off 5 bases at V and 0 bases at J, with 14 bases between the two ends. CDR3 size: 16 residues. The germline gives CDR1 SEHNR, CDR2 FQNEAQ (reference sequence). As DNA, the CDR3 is TGTGCCAGCAGCCCCTCACCCGGAGGCTCTGGAAACACCATATATTTT. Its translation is CASSPSPGGSGNTIYF.

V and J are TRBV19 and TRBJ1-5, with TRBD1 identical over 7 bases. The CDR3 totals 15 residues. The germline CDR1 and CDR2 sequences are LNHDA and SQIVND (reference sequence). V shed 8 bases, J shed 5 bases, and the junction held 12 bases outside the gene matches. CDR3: CASFPRGRVDQPQHF. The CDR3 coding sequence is TGTGCCAGTTTCCCAAGGGGGCGCGTTGATCAGCCCCAGCATTTT. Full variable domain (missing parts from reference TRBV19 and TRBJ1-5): DGGITQSPKYLFRKEGQNVTLSCEQNLNHDAMYWYRQDPGQGLRLIYYSQIVNDFQKGDIAEGYSVSREKKESFPLTVTSAQKNPTAFYLCASFPRGRVDQPQHFGDGTRLSIL.

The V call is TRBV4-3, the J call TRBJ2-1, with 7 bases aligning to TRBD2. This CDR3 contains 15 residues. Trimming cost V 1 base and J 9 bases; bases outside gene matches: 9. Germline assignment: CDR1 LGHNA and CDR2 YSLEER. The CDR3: CASSQGISGYGEQFF. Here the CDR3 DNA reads TGCGCCAGCAGCCAAGGCATTAGCGGGTACGGTGAGCAGTTCTTC.

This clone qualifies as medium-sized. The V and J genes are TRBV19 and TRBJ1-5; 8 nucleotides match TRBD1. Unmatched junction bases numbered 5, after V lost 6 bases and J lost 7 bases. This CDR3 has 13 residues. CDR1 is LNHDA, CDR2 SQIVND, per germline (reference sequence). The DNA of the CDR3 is TGTGCCAGTAGCGACAGGGGTTGGCAGCCCCAGCATTTT. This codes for CASSDRGWQPQHF.

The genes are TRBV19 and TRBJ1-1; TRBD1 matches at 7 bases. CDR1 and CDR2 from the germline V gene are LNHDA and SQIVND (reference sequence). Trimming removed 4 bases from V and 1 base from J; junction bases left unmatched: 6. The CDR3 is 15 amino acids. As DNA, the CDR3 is TGTGCCAGTAGTACAGCCGGGACAGCGAACACTGAAGCTTTCTTT. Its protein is CASSTAGTANTEAFF. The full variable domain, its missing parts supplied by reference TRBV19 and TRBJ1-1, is DGGITQSPKYLFRKEGQNVTLSCEQNLNHDAMYWYRQDPGQGLRLIYYSQIVNDFQKGDIAEGYSVSREKKESFPLTVTSAQKNPTAFYLCASSTAGTANTEAFFGQGTRLTVV.

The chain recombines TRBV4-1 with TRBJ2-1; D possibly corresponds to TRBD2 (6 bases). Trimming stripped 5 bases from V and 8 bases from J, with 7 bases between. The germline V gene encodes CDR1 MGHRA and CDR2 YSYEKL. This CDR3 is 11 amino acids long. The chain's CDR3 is CASSSSDEQFF. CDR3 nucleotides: TGCGCCAGCAGCTCTAGCGATGAGCAGTTCTTC.

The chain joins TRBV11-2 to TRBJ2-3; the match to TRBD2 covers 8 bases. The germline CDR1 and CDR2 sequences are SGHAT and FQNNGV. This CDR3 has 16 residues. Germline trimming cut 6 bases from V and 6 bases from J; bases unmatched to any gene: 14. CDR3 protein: CASSPVSRGGLDTQYF. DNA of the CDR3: TGTGCCAGCAGTCCCGTTAGTCGGGGGGGCCTGGATACGCAGTATTTT.